This entry lists 8 T cell receptor beta chains sequenced from one sample in a study of OX40 agonist ivuxolimab in advanced cancers. Libraries were prepared by immunoSEQ multiplex PCR; TCRdb keeps only in-frame clonotypes and omits some of them. Of around 63,000 clones in the sample, roughly 82% were seen once. The input for sequencing was CD4+ or CD8+ T cells sorted from blood, taken in a trial of the OX40 agonist ivuxolimab. Receptors were obtained from an adult with an advanced solid tumor such as melanoma, head and neck, liver or kidney cancer.

This chain joins TRBV2 and TRBJ1-5; D uncertain. CDR3 length equals 15 residues. Germline lookup yields CDR1 SNHLY and CDR2 FYNNEI. The V end lost 2 bases, the J end lost 3 bases, and 11 bases lay between the germline ends. CDR3 nucleotides: TGTGCCAGCAGTGAAAATGGGATTCCCAATCAGCCCCAGCATTTT. It translates to CASSENGIPNQPQHF.

This chain links TRBV10-3 with TRBJ2-7, with 11 bases fitting TRBD2. The germline V gene encodes CDR1 ENHRY and CDR2 SYGVKD. V trimming: 11 bases; J trimming: 0 bases; junction bases outside the gene matches: 12. The CDR3 has 16 amino acids. CDR3 DNA sequence: TGTGCCGTCGGAGGACTAGCGGGTGAGAGCTCCTACGAGCAGTACTTC. Protein: CAVGGLAGESSYEQYF.

V and J are TRBV14 and TRBJ1-6; perhaps TRBD1 as D (5 bases). CDR1 SGHDN and CDR2 FVKESK come from the germline V gene. This CDR3 has 17 residues. V was pared by 0 bases and J by 3 bases, with 12 bases between. This CDR3 reads CASSQETTVYYNSPLHF. CDR3 coding DNA: TGTGCCAGCAGCCAAGAAACGACAGTTTACTATAATTCACCCCTCCACTTT.

The chain has TRBV7-2 and TRBJ1-5, with unresolved D. Trimming stripped 1 base from V and 9 bases from J, with 7 bases between. The V gene's germline CDR1 is SGHTA and CDR2 FQGNSA. CDR3 length: 12 residues. The chain's CDR3 is CASSLGVSPQHF. In nucleotides, the CDR3 is TGTGCCAGCAGCTTAGGGGTTTCGCCCCAGCATTTT.

The chain recombines TRBV28 with TRBJ1-2, with a tentative D call TRBD1 (6 bases). With 4 bases removed from V and 4 bases from J, the gap between germline ends came to 13 bases. CDR1 is MDHEN, CDR2 SYDVKM, per germline. The CDR3 extends over 14 amino acids. CDR3 DNA: TGTGCCAGCAGTTCCCTAACAGGGTCCTATGGCTACACCTTC. Translating it yields CASSSLTGSYGYTF.

The chain joins TRBV5-6 to TRBJ2-6; no reliable D call. Germline lookup yields CDR1 SGHDT and CDR2 YYEEEE. Trimming took off 4 bases at V and 1 base at J, with 6 bases between the two ends. The CDR3 has 14 amino acids. The CDR3 here is CASSLKSGANVLTF. The CDR3 DNA reads as TGTGCCAGCAGCCTTAAATCTGGGGCCAACGTCCTGACTTTC.

The chain links TRBV9 to TRBJ2-5, with D unresolved. CDR1 and CDR2 from the germline V gene are SGDLS and YYNGEE. Trimming stripped 3 bases from V and 2 bases from J, with 14 bases between. The CDR3 extends over 15 amino acids. CDR3 coding DNA: TGTGCCAGCAGCGCTCAAGAGATAAAACAAGAGACCCAGTACTTC. It codes for CASSAQEIKQETQYF.

The rearrangement joins TRBV15 to TRBJ2-2; perhaps TRBD1 as D (6 bases). CDR3 length: 16 residues. Germline V lookup: CDR1 LNHNV, CDR2 YYDKDF (reference sequence). Trimming stripped 2 bases from V and 0 bases from J, with 10 bases between. The CDR3 region has the DNA TGTGCCACCAGCAGACAGGGGACGGCGAACACCGGGGAGCTGTTTTTT. Amino acid sequence: CATSRQGTANTGELFF.